These 9 T cell receptor beta chains originate from one sample sequenced in a study of blood T cell repertoires in COVID-19. Assay used: immunoSEQ multiplex PCR; TCRdb lists only in-frame clones, some missing. The sample holds about 260,000 clones; roughly 86% are singletons and the top ten take about 10%. The material sequenced was peripheral blood. The source is a man in his forties or fifties with active or convalescent COVID-19.

Of note for this clone: This specimen includes other DNA sequences encoding the same CDR3. The rearrangement uses TRBV30 and TRBJ1-4, with D uncertain. The CDR3 covers 12 residues. Germline V CDR1 and CDR2: GTSNPN, SVGIG (reference sequence). V was shortened by 0 bases and J by 8 bases, with 7 bases between the two germline ends. The CDR3 loop reads CAWSVLREKLFF. The CDR3 bases are TGTGCCTGGAGTGTGCTTCGGGAAAAACTGTTTTTT.

This chain joins TRBV6-1 and TRBJ1-1, with 9 bases aligning to TRBD1. This CDR3 has 16 residues. J was trimmed by 7 bases and V by 3 bases; bases with no gene match: 12. Germline loops: CDR1 MNHNS, CDR2 SASEGT. The CDR3 region is CASSDHGQGRRNEAFF. The CDR3 coding sequence is TGTGCCAGCAGTGATCACGGACAGGGGCGACGGAATGAAGCTTTCTTT.

The CDR3 loop is CATSVFREDTEAFF. The CDR3 nucleotides are TGTGCCACCAGCGTTTTCCGGGAGGACACTGAAGCTTTCTTT. The chain joins TRBV15 to TRBJ1-1; D is ambiguous. Trimming took off 5 bases at V and 3 bases at J, with 13 bases between the two ends. CDR3 length: 14 amino acids. Per the germline V gene, CDR1 is LNHNV and CDR2 is YYDKDF (reference sequence).

The rearrangement uses TRBV7-3 and TRBJ2-2; TRBD2 matches 9 bases. The V gene end was trimmed by 4 bases and the J gene end by 7 bases; junction bases not matched to a gene: 7. Germline V gives CDR1 SGHTA, CDR2 FQGTGA. The CDR3 totals 15 residues. CDR3 DNA: TGTGCCAGCAGCTCGACTAGCGGTACGGGCGGGGAGCTGTTTTTT. This codes for CASSSTSGTGGELFF.

The chain joins TRBV20-1 to TRBJ1-5; the match to TRBD1 covers 9 bases. From germline, CDR1 is DFQATT and CDR2 SNEGSKA (reference sequence). V lost 3 bases and J lost 6; bases outside the gene matches: 9. CDR3 size: 15 residues. The DNA of the CDR3 is TGCAGTGCTAGTACGGGACAGGGTTTAACTCAGCCCCAGCATTTT. Its protein is CSASTGQGLTQPQHF.

The V and J genes are TRBV5-1 and TRBJ1-2; 8 bases are a match to TRBD1. The ends lost 1 base at V and 8 bases at J; junction bases unmatched: 7. CDR1 SGHRS and CDR2 YFSETQ come from the germline V gene. The CDR3 contains 14 residues. Here the CDR3 reads CASSLTLTGEGYTF. In nucleotides, the CDR3 is TGCGCCAGCAGCTTGACCCTGACAGGGGAGGGCTACACCTTC.

This chain links TRBV6-4 with TRBJ1-1, with unresolved D. This CDR3 has 15 residues. V was pared by 0 bases and J by 3 bases, with 11 bases between. CDR1 MRHNA and CDR2 SNTAGT come from the germline V gene. CDR3 region: CASSDSSGGYTEAFF. DNA for the CDR3: TGTGCCAGCAGTGACTCATCAGGAGGATACACTGAAGCTTTCTTT.

V usage is TRBV7-9 and J usage is TRBJ1-1; 8 positions match TRBD1. Germline lookup yields CDR1 SEHNR and CDR2 FQNEAQ (reference sequence). CDR3 size: 15 residues. With 5 bases clipped from V and 5 bases from J, the junction kept 10 bases outside the gene matches. The CDR3 sequence: CASSLIGQGGTEAFF. The DNA of the CDR3 is TGTGCCAGCAGCCTAATCGGACAGGGAGGAACTGAAGCTTTCTTT. The entire variable domain, with the rest obtained from reference TRBV7-9 and TRBJ1-1, is as follows: DTGVSQNPRHKITKRGQNVTFRCDPISEHNRLYWYRQTLGQGPEFLTYFQNEAQLEKSRLLSDRFSAERPKGSFSTLEIQRTEQGDSAMYLCASSLIGQGGTEAFFGQGTRLTVV.

In this sample, this clone turned up a few times. The J gene is TRBJ1-1, the V gene TRBV28, with TRBD1 as a possible D gene (6 bases). Looked up from germline, CDR1 is MDHEN and CDR2 is SYDVKM. V lost 6 bases and J 2 bases, leaving 13 bases between the germline ends. This CDR3 comprises 14 residues. CDR3 region: CASRDHRVNTEAFF. The CDR3 DNA follows: TGTGCCAGCAGAGACCACAGGGTCAACACTGAAGCTTTCTTT.